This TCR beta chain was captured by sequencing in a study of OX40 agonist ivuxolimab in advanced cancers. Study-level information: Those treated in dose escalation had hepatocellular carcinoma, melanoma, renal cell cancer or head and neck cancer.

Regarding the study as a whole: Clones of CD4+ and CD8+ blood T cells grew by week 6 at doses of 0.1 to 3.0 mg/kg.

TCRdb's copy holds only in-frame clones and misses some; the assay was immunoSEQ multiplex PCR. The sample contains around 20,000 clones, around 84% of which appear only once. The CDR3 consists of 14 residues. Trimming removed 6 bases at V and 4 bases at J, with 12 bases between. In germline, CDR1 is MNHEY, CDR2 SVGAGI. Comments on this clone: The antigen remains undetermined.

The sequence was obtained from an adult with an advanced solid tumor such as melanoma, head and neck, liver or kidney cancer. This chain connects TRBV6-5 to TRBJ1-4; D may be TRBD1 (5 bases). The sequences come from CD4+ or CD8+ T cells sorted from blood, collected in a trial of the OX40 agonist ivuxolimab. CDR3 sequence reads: CASSLRVVNEKLFF. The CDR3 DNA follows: TGTGCCAGCAGCCTCAGGGTGGTTAATGAAAAACTGTTTTTT.